This is a list of T cell receptor beta chains from one sample in a study of PD-L1 blockade in urothelial cancer. Measured with immunoSEQ multiplex PCR; TCRdb has only the in-frame clones, and not every one. The table includes 41,000 or so clones, 70% to 85% detected once. The material sequenced was PBMCs, taken around atezolizumab (anti-PD-L1) treatment. All receptors derive from a man between 60 and 75 years old with urothelial cancer. The CDR3 runs from the conserved cysteine through the conserved F or W. Fields, in order: D gene, J gene, V gene, clone size, CDR3 protein, CDR3 DNA. The D gene is left open where the match is weak. Clone size is given for some rows only: seen once, a few or many times, or a class if the clone is expanded.

>TRBD1|TRBJ2-2|TRBV28|-
CASSLYRGTGELFF
TGTGCCAGCAGTTTATACAGGGGCACCGGGGAGCTGTTTTTT
>TRBD2|TRBJ2-1|TRBV11-1|-
CASSPWTSSYNEQFF
TGTGCCAGCAGCCCATGGACTAGCTCCTACAATGAGCAGTTCTTC
>TRBD2|TRBJ2-5|TRBV6-5|-
CASSYSAGVETQYF
TGTGCCAGCAGTTACTCGGCGGGGGTGGAGACCCAGTACTTC
>-|TRBJ1-6|TRBV28|-
CASSTQEIANSPLHF
TGTGCCAGCAGCACCCAAGAGATTGCTAATTCACCCCTCCACTTT
>-|TRBJ2-7|TRBV15|few
CATSRVGAEQYF
TGTGCCACCAGCAGAGTGGGGGCCGAGCAGTACTTC
>-|TRBJ1-4|TRBV6-7|-
CASSYSFSVIEKLFF
TGTGCCAGCAGTTACTCGTTCAGCGTGATTGAAAAACTGTTTTTT
>TRBD1|TRBJ2-3|TRBV6-6|once
CASSPIGQVTDTQYF
TGTGCCAGCAGTCCTATCGGACAGGTCACAGATACGCAGTATTTT
>TRBD1|TRBJ2-7|TRBV4-1|-
CASSQGQGVLGEQYF
TGCGCCAGCAGCCAAGGACAGGGGGTATTGGGCGAGCAGTACTTC
>-|TRBJ1-6|TRBV5-1|-
CASSPTGSGSPLHF
TGCGCCAGCAGCCCTACAGGGAGTGGTTCACCCCTCCACTTT
>-|TRBJ2-2|TRBV7-9|-
CASSFRGEVHRELFF
TGTGCCAGCAGTTTTCGCGGTGAAGTACACCGGGAGCTGTTTTTT
>TRBD1|TRBJ1-1|TRBV19|-
CASSIEGTDGVLTEAFF
TGTGCCAGTAGTATAGAGGGGACAGACGGGGTTCTCACTGAAGCTTTCTTT
>-|TRBJ1-2|TRBV10-3|once
CAISVDKFHYGYTF
TGTGCCATCAGTGTAGACAAATTCCACTATGGCTACACCTTC
>TRBD2|TRBJ2-7|TRBV19|-
CASREGPYEQYF
TGTGCCAGCAGGGAGGGGCCCTACGAGCAGTACTTC
>-|TRBJ1-4|TRBV28|-
CASSLGEENEKLFF
TGTGCCAGCAGTTTAGGCGAGGAGAATGAAAAACTGTTTTTT
>-|TRBJ1-5|TRBV19|-
CASSTPGFSGQPQHF
TGTGCCAGTAGTACCCCAGGGTTTTCGGGTCAGCCCCAGCATTTT
>TRBD1|TRBJ2-7|TRBV15|-
CATSSRDRGPVEQYF
TGTGCCACCAGCAGTAGGGACAGGGGGCCGGTCGAGCAGTACTTC
>-|TRBJ2-7|TRBV6-1|-
CASSEGNRRLYEQYF
TGTGCCAGCAGTGAAGGGAACAGGCGGTTGTACGAGCAGTACTTC
>TRBD2|TRBJ2-5|TRBV28|-
CASSLGGLAGDMTKETQYF
TGTGCCAGCAGTTTAGGGGGACTAGCGGGAGACATGACAAAAGAGACCCAGTACTTC
>-|TRBJ2-7|TRBV7-2|-
CASSSKSLSGEQYF
TGTGCCAGCAGCTCGAAGTCCCTAAGCGGCGAGCAGTACTTC
>TRBD1|TRBJ2-5|TRBV5-5|-
CASSLALGTVQETQYF
TGTGCCAGCAGCTTGGCCCTCGGGACAGTTCAAGAGACCCAGTACTTC
>TRBD1|TRBJ2-2|TRBV19|-
CASSRNRGSTGELFF
TGTGCCAGTAGCCGAAACAGGGGAAGTACCGGGGAGCTGTTTTTT
>TRBD1|TRBJ1-2|TRBV28|-
CASSRDRERGYTF
TGTGCCAGCAGTAGGGACAGGGAACGAGGCTACACCTTC
>-|TRBJ1-1|TRBV18|-
CASSPYNSGMNTEAFF
TGTGCCAGCTCACCATACAACTCAGGGATGAACACTGAAGCTTTCTTT
>TRBD1|TRBJ1-4|TRBV4-1|few
CASSHLTGGVGEKLFF
TGCGCCAGCAGCCATCTAACAGGGGGTGTCGGGGAAAAACTGTTTTTT
>-|TRBJ2-7|TRBV5-1|-
CASSLDRVDPLVGEQYF
TGCGCCAGCAGCTTGGACAGGGTCGACCCTTTAGTGGGGGAGCAGTACTTC
>-|TRBJ1-5|TRBV6-6|few
CASSSPTVYSNQPQHF
TGTGCCAGCAGTTCGCCTACGGTGTATAGCAATCAGCCCCAGCATTTT
>-|TRBJ1-3|TRBV7-9|-
CASSLAGQFSGNTIYF
TGTGCCAGCAGCTTAGCGGGACAATTCTCTGGAAACACCATATATTTT
>-|TRBJ1-6|TRBV2|-
CASNREVNSPLHF
TGTGCCAGTAACCGGGAGGTCAATTCACCCCTCCACTTT
>-|TRBJ2-5|TRBV6-5|-
CASSPDLQETQYF
TGTGCCAGCAGTCCGGACTTACAAGAGACCCAGTACTTC
>TRBD1|TRBJ1-4|TRBV7-2|-
CASSLEVGQGGEKLFF
TGTGCCAGCAGCTTAGAAGTGGGACAGGGAGGAGAAAAACTGTTTTTT
>-|TRBJ2-7|TRBV10-3|-
CAISESKGEGVEQYF
TGTGCCATCAGTGAGTCTAAGGGGGAAGGGGTCGAGCAGTACTTC
>TRBD2|TRBJ2-2|TRBV19|-
CASQRGNTGELFF
TGTGCCAGCCAGCGGGGTAACACCGGGGAGCTGTTTTTT
>-|TRBJ2-7|TRBV12-2|once
CASRPLPGTDRYEQYF
TGTGCAAGTCGCCCCCTCCCCGGGACAGACAGGTACGAGCAGTACTTC
>TRBD1|TRBJ2-1|TRBV5-1|few
CASRLVGQGYNEQFF
TGCGCCAGCAGGCTCGTGGGACAGGGGTACAATGAGCAGTTCTTC
>-|TRBJ1-1|TRBV28|-
CASSRRVRTEAFF
TGTGCCAGCAGCCGCAGGGTTCGCACTGAAGCTTTCTTT
>-|TRBJ1-5|TRBV5-5|-
CASSLGGRGLQPQHF
TGTGCCAGCAGCTTGGGTGGCCGGGGTTTGCAGCCCCAGCATTTT
>-|TRBJ1-2|TRBV13|few
CASSLSGIGYTF
TGTGCCAGCAGCTTATCAGGGATTGGCTACACCTTC
>TRBD2|TRBJ2-5|TRBV5-4|once
CASSLGGTSRETQYF
TGTGCCAGCAGCTTGGGCGGGACTAGCAGGGAGACCCAGTACTTC
>TRBD1|TRBJ1-6|TRBV16|once
CASSPGTGSGSPLHF
TGTGCCAGCAGCCCCGGGACAGGATCGGGATCACCCCTCCACTTT
>-|TRBJ2-2|TRBV2|-
CASSDSPNTGELFF
TGTGCCAGCAGTGATTCTCCTAACACCGGGGAGCTGTTTTTT
>TRBD1|TRBJ1-1|TRBV7-9|-
CASSLAGQGLSEAFF
TGTGCCAGCAGCTTAGCGGGACAGGGACTAAGCGAAGCTTTCTTT
>-|TRBJ1-1|TRBV7-2|-
CASSFFTGTNTEAFF
TGTGCCAGCAGCTTTTTTACAGGGACGAACACTGAAGCTTTCTTT
>TRBD2|TRBJ2-3|TRBV11-2|-
CASSPWTSGGTSSTDTQYF
TGTGCCAGCAGCCCCTGGACTAGCGGGGGGACATCTAGCACAGATACGCAGTATTTT
>-|TRBJ1-4|TRBV5-1|-
CASRGQVNEKLFF
TGCGCCAGCAGAGGACAAGTGAATGAAAAACTGTTTTTT
>TRBD2|TRBJ2-3|TRBV2|-
CASSALGLADSTDTQYF
TGTGCCAGCAGCGCCCTGGGACTAGCGGATAGCACAGATACGCAGTATTTT
>-|TRBJ1-1|TRBV5-5|-
CASSLTTGSVEAFF
TGTGCCAGCAGCTTGACCACAGGGTCGGTAGAAGCTTTCTTT
>TRBD1|TRBJ1-2|TRBV5-4|-
CASSLTQTGKPRF
TGTGCCAGCAGCTTGACCCAGACAGGGAAGCCCCGCTTC
>-|TRBJ2-7|TRBV30|-
CAWRAGVLEQYF
TGTGCCTGGAGGGCAGGGGTACTCGAGCAGTACTTC
>TRBD1|TRBJ1-5|TRBV6-1|-
CASSGLDRGSNQPQHF
TGTGCCAGCAGTGGGCTAGACAGGGGCAGCAATCAGCCCCAGCATTTT
>TRBD2|TRBJ2-3|TRBV2|-
CAIGGASGGPGLNTQYF
TGTGCCATCGGGGGGGCTAGCGGGGGCCCGGGTCTTAATACGCAGTATTTT
>-|TRBJ2-7|TRBV7-6|few
CASSPRGGPYEQYF
TGTGCCAGCAGCCCGCGAGGGGGACCCTACGAGCAGTACTTC
>-|TRBJ1-3|TRBV5-1|-
CASSLAEGRVAGNTIYF
TGCGCCAGCAGCTTGGCCGAGGGGAGGGTTGCTGGAAACACCATATATTTT
>-|TRBJ1-1|TRBV18|-
CASSPWAVNTEAFF
TGTGCCAGCTCACCCTGGGCAGTGAACACTGAAGCTTTCTTT
>-|TRBJ1-2|TRBV7-8|-
CASSLGGVNYGYTF
TGTGCCAGCAGCTTAGGGGGGGTGAACTATGGCTACACCTTC
>-|TRBJ2-6|TRBV5-6|few
CASSPRYSGANVLTF
TGTGCCAGCAGCCCCCGCTACTCTGGGGCCAACGTCCTGACTTTC
>TRBD1|TRBJ2-2|TRBV6-1|few
CASSSRDRTTGELFF
TGTGCCAGCAGTTCCCGGGACAGAACCACCGGGGAGCTGTTTTTT